This T cell receptor (beta chain) was identified in a study of shared clonotypes between healthy human individuals. Overall study: With ages of 18 to 49, the donors were a couple of women and three men.

Germline CDR1 is MNHEY and CDR2 is SVGAGI. Trimming removed 0 bases from V and 5 bases from J; junction bases left unmatched: 0. The CDR3 extends over 13 amino acids. The study's findings and limits: Clonotype sharing levels among donors were expected to vary with sequencing depth.

Produced via immunoSEQ multiplex PCR; TCRdb's table is partial and in-frame only. The table includes some 2,500,000 clones, just under 95% detected once. Details on this clone: Antigen unknown. Other nucleotide sequences from this sample produce the same CDR3.

Within Nashville, Tennessee resided all donors, each a Caucasian adult. The origin of this receptor is a man between 18 and 35 years old in good health. Some clones in this sample may be carry-over from other donors' samples. Sequences were obtained from naive CD4+ T cells from PBMCs. Noted subset: CD45RA+ positively selected. The J gene is TRBJ2-5, the V gene TRBV6-5; 7 nucleotides align to TRBD2. CDR3 amino acids: CASSYSGGETQYF. The CDR3 region has the DNA TGTGCCAGCAGTTACTCCGGGGGGGAGACCCAGTACTTC.